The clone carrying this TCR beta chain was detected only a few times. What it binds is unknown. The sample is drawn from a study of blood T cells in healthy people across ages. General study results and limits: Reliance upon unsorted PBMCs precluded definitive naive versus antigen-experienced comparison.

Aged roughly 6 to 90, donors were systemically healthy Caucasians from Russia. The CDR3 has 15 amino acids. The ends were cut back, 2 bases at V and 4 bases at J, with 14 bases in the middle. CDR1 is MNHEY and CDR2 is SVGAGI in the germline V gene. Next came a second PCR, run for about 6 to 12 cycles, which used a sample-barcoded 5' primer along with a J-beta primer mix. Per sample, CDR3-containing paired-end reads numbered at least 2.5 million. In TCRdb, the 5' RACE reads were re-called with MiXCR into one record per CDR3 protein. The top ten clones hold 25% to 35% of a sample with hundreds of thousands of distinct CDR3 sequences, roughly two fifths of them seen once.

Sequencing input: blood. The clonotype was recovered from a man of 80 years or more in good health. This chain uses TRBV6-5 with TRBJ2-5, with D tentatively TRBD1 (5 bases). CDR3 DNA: TGTGCCAGCAGTTACGAGCAGGGAATACGAGAGACCCAGTACTTC. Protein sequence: CASSYEQGIRETQYF.